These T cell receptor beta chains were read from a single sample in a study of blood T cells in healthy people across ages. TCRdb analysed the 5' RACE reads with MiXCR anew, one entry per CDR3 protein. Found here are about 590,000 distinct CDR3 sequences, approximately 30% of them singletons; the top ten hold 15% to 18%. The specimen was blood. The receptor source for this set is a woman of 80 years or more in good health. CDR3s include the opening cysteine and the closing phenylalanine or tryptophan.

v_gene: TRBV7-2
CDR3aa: CASSPSGGARTWELFF

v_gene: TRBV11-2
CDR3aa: CASSSLGAIRQYF

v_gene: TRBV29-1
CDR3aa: CSVDSAVAPGEAFF

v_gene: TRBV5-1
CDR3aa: CASSSGTGEHQPQHF

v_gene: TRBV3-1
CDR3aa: CTSSRAPLSYEQYF

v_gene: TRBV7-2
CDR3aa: CASSPWTSNQPQHF

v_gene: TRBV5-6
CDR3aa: CASSLSGQPRYF

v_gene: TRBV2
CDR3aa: CASRPSGGSNEQFF

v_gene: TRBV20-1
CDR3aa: CSAIGAVSSEQYF

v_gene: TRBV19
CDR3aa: CASTEGSGGPGGEQFF

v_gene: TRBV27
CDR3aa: CASSYGFSYEQYF